This TCR beta chain originates from a study of CD8 T cells in Susac syndrome. The authors carried out high-throughput sequencing of TCR beta. They applied it to CD8+ and CD4+ T cells obtained from blood. This CDR3 is 11 amino acids long. Germline CDR1 PRHDT, CDR2 FYEKMQ (reference sequence). Trimming removed 0 bases from V and 8 bases from J, with 5 bases in between. RNA totalling roughly 0.5 to 1 ug underwent reverse transcription with random hexamers. Amplification of TCR beta CDR3 used immunoSEQ multiplex PCR across 54 Vbeta and 13 Jbeta. TCRdb re-called the immunoSEQ multiplex PCR reads with MiXCR, one entry per CDR3 protein. The profile shows around 200,000 distinct CDR3 sequences, approximately 95% of them singletons.

The sequence was obtained from a human donor with multiple sclerosis. The specimen was CD4+ T cells from PBMCs. The V and J genes are TRBV13 and TRBJ2-7, with D possibly called TRBD1 or TRBD2 (5 bases each). The CDR3 nucleotides read TGTGCCAGCAGCTTAGGGGGACAGCAGTACTTC. Its translation: CASSLGGQQYF.